The entry below describes one TCR beta chain. This record belongs to a study of T cells in Graves' hyperthyroidism and ophthalmopathy. TCR beta CDR3 sequences were amplified from RNA transcripts. The primer set for the first-round RT-PCR of the TCR CDR3 was HTBI. TCRdb itself ran the multiplex PCR reads through MiXCR, one entry per CDR3 protein. The data hold around 530,000 distinct CDR3 sequences, with roughly 15% observed a single time. Uncontrolled infection, other autoimmune disease, pregnancy or lactation excluded patients. Clinical symptoms, serum thyroxine and TRAb, thyroid ultrasound and orbital computed tomography were used for the diagnoses. CDR1 and CDR2 (germline): MNHNS, SASEGT. This CDR3 has 12 residues. The V gene lost 7 bases and the J gene lost 7 bases, with 12 bases spanning the gap.

Sequences were obtained from blood. The chain recombines TRBV6-1 with TRBJ2-3; perhaps TRBD1 as D (5 bases). This TCR was recovered from a woman aged 18-30 years with Graves' ophthalmopathy. CDR3 in amino acids: CASTTQGNTQYF. The CDR3, as DNA: TGTGCCAGCACCACCCAGGGTAATACGCAGTATTTT.